A selection of T cell receptor beta chains follows, all from one sample in a study of blood T cells in healthy people across ages. TCRdb reprocessed the 5' RACE reads with MiXCR, giving one entry per CDR3 protein. The repertoire holds roughly 1.7 million distinct CDR3 sequences, with about 32% as singletons. The sequenced material came from blood. The receptors derive from a woman in her 30s in good health. The CDR3 runs from the conserved cysteine through the conserved F or W. D genes are given only for firm matches. For some rows the clone size is stated as once, few or many, or as a class when expanded; others skip it.

D: -; size: -; J: TRBJ1-2; V: TRBV24-1; DNA: TGTGCCACCAGTGATCGAGGTGGTGGCTACACCTTC; CDR3: CATSDRGGGYTF
D: -; size: few; J: TRBJ2-2; V: TRBV5-1; DNA: TGCGCCAGCAGCTATACGGTCACCGGGGAGCTGTTTTTT; CDR3: CASSYTVTGELFF
D: -; size: -; J: TRBJ2-7; V: TRBV7-6; DNA: TGTGCCTGCAGCTTAGACAGGAGCTCCTACGAGCAGTACTTC; CDR3: CACSLDRSSYEQYF
D: TRBD2; size: few; J: TRBJ2-1; V: TRBV27; DNA: TGTGCCAGCACCTCACGGGGCGGGAGGGGTCACAATGAGCAGTTCTTC; CDR3: CASTSRGGRGHNEQFF
D: -; size: -; J: TRBJ1-2; V: TRBV12-3/TRBV12-4; DNA: TGTGCCAGCAGCCCGATTGGGCCCTATGGCTACACCTTC; CDR3: CASSPIGPYGYTF
D: -; size: many; J: TRBJ2-5; V: TRBV29-1; DNA: TGCAGCGCGGCCGGGGGGCGAGAGACCCAGTACTTC; CDR3: CSAAGGRETQYF
D: -; size: few; J: TRBJ1-1; V: TRBV20-1; DNA: TGCAGTGCGCACAGATCTCTAAGGGGCACTGAAGCTTTCTTT; CDR3: CSAHRSLRGTEAFF
D: -; size: -; J: TRBJ2-3; V: TRBV20-1; DNA: TGCAGTGCTTCCCCAGTACCCCGCCCAGATACGCAGTATTTT; CDR3: CSASPVPRPDTQYF
D: -; size: -; J: TRBJ2-1; V: TRBV12-3/TRBV12-4; DNA: TGTGCCAGCAGAAAAAATGCCGGCGAGGGGTTCTTC; CDR3: CASRKNAGEGFF
D: TRBD2; size: -; J: TRBJ2-1; V: TRBV11-2; DNA: TGTGCCAGCAGCATAGAGAGCGGGGGCTCCTACAATGAGCAGTTCTTC; CDR3: CASSIESGGSYNEQFF
D: -; size: -; J: TRBJ2-2; V: TRBV4-1; DNA: TGCGCCAGCAGCCAAGTTGTCGGGTTGAACACCGGGGAGCTGTTTTTT; CDR3: CASSQVVGLNTGELFF
D: -; size: -; J: TRBJ1-2; V: TRBV5-1; DNA: TGCGCCAGCAGCCTTATACAGGGAACGGATGGCTACACCTTC; CDR3: CASSLIQGTDGYTF
D: TRBD2; size: few; J: TRBJ2-3; V: TRBV28; DNA: TGTGCCAGCAGTTTATGGGGGGGTGCTAGCGGGAGTGCAGATACGCAGTATTTT; CDR3: CASSLWGGASGSADTQYF
D: TRBD2; size: many; J: TRBJ2-7; V: TRBV29-1; DNA: TGCAGCGTTGAAGATCAGCTAGCGGGAGTCGAGCAGTACTTC; CDR3: CSVEDQLAGVEQYF
D: -; size: -; J: TRBJ2-1; V: TRBV4-1; DNA: TGCGCCAGCAGCCAAGCGGGAGACTACAATGAGCAGTTCTTC; CDR3: CASSQAGDYNEQFF